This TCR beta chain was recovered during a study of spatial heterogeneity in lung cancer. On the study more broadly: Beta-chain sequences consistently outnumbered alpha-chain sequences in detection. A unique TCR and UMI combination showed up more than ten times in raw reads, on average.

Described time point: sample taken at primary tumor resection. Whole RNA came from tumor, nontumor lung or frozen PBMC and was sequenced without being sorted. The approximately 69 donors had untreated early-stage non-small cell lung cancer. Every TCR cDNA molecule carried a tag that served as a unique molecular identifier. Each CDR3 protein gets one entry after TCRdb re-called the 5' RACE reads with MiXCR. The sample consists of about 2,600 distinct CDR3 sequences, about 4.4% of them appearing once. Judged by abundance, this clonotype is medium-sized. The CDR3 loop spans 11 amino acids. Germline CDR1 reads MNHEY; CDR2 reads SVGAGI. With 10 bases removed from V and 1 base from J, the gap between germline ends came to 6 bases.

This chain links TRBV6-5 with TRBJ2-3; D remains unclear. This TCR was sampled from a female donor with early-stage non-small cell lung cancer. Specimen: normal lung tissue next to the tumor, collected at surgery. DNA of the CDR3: TGTGCCACCCAACGCACAGATACGCAGTATTTT. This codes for CATQRTDTQYF.